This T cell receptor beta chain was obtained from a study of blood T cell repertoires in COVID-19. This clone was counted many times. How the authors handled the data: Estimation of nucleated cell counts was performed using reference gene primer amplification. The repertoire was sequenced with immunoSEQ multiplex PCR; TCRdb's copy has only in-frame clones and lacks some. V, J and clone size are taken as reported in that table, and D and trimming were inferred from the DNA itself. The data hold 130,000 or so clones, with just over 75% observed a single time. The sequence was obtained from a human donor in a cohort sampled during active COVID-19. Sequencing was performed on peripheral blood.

Here the CDR3 reads CASSLVQADEQYF. CDR3 nucleotide sequence: TGTGCCAGCAGCTTAGTACAGGCCGATGAGCAGTACTTC. The rearrangement links TRBV13 to TRBJ2-7; tentative D call: TRBD1 (5 bases). Deletions cut 1 base from V and 7 bases from J, with 11 bases between. In germline, CDR1 is PRHDT, CDR2 FYEKMQ (reference sequence). The CDR3 consists of 13 residues. Complete variable domain (other parts from reference TRBV13 and TRBJ2-7): AAGVIQSPRHLIKEKRETATLKCYPIPRHDTVYWYQQGPGQDPQFLISFYEKMQSDKGSIPDRFSAQQFSDYHSELNMSSLELGDSALYFCASSLVQADEQYFGPGTRLTVT.